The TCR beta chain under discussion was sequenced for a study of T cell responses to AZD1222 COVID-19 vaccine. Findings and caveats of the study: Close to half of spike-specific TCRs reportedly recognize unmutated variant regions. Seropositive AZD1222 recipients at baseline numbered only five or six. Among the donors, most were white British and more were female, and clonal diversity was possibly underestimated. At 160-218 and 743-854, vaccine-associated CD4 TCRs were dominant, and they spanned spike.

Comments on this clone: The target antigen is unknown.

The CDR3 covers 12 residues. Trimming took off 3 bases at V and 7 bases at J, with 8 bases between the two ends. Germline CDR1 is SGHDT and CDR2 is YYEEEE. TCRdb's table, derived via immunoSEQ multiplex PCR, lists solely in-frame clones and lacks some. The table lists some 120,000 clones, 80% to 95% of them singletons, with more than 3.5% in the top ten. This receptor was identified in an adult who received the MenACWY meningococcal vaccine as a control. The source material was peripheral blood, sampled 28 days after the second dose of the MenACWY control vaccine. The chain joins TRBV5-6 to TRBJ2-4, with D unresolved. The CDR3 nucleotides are TGTGCCAGCAGCTCCGGACCGAACATTCAGTACTTC. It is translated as CASSSGPNIQYF.